What follows are 21 T cell receptor beta chains derived from one specimen sequenced in a study of molecular identifiers for immune sequencing clone quantification. Using its own MiXCR run on the PCR reads, TCRdb lists one record per CDR3 protein. The sample consists of more than 450,000 distinct CDR3 sequences, around 23% of them appearing once. Sequencing used naive CD8+ T cells from blood, with Jurkat cell RNA spiked in. Documented subset: FACS-sorted CD8+CD4-CCR7+CD45RA+ naive T cells. The receptors were sampled from a human donor in good health. Some libraries in this study had Jurkat cell RNA spiked in.

This clonotype was counted a single time. The junction departs from germline at one end; a sequencing error may be responsible. The rearrangement joins TRBV30 to TRBJ2-7; D assignment may be TRBD1 or TRBD2 (6 bases each). Germline V gene data show CDR1 as GTSNPN and CDR2 as SVGIG (reference sequence). The CDR3 is 14 amino acids. CDR3 sequence reads: CAWSSGSPGARMDF. The CDR3 region has the DNA TGTGCCTGGAGTTCAGGGTCACCGGGGGCGAGGATGGACTTC.

This clonotype was seen many times. This chain links TRBV5-4 with TRBJ2-7; possible D gene TRBD1, 7 bases. Deletions cut 4 bases from V and 2 bases from J, with 13 bases between. The CDR3 has 14 residues. CDR1 and CDR2 (germline): SGHNT, YYREEE (reference sequence). The DNA for the CDR3 is TGTGCCAGCAGCCTGCGGGACAGCCCCTACGAGCAGTACTTC. Residues: CASSLRDSPYEQYF.

The table lists this clonotype with many counts. The V gene is TRBV12-3 or TRBV12-4, the J gene TRBJ2-3; no clear D. The length of the CDR3 is 13 residues. Trimming pared 4 bases from V and 6 bases from J, leaving 11 bases between. This CDR3 reads CASSSRSVDTQYF. The DNA of the CDR3 is TGTGCCAGCAGTTCGCGATCTGTGGATACGCAGTATTTT.

This clonotype was picked up many times. The chain recombines TRBV30 with TRBJ1-1; D possibly corresponds to TRBD1 (5 bases). The CDR3 sequence is 11 residues long. Trimming shortened V by 5 bases and J by 6 bases, and 10 bases separated the two germline ends. Germline lookup yields CDR1 GTSNPN and CDR2 SVGIG (reference sequence). CDR3 region: CAWSQGPEAFF. The CDR3 region has the DNA TGTGCCTGGTCCCAGGGTCCTGAAGCTTTCTTT.

This clonotype was seen repeatedly, ten times or more. The chain employs TRBV6-6 and TRBJ2-7; TRBD2 matches 10 bases. The germline gives CDR1 MNHNY, CDR2 SVGAGI (reference sequence). The CDR3 extends over 14 amino acids. V shed 6 bases and J 6 bases; nucleotides not matched to a gene: 8. CDR3 in amino acids: CASSTGTSVFEQYF. DNA of the CDR3: TGTGCCAGCAGCACCGGGACTAGCGTCTTCGAGCAGTACTTC.

Comment on this clonotype: The junction and the germline gene differ at one end; a read error may be behind it. The gene calls are TRBV5-6 and TRBJ2-7; weak D call: TRBD2 (7 bases). This CDR3 has 15 residues. Looked up from germline, CDR1 is SGHDT and CDR2 is YYEEEE. This CDR3 is CASSSRGGRTYGQYF. CDR3 bases: TGTGCCAGCAGCTCGCGCGGGGGCCGGACCTACGGGCAGTACTTC.

This clonotype came up many times. The rearrangement uses TRBV7-6 and TRBJ1-5; D is ambiguous. CDR1 and CDR2 (germline): SGHVS, FNYEAQ. The CDR3 is made up of 15 amino acids. V was trimmed by 5 bases and J by 2 bases, leaving 13 bases between them. The CDR3 DNA reads TGTGCCAGCAGCGCCGGCCTGGGAGGCAATCAGCCCCAGCATTTT. Translation: CASSAGLGGNQPQHF.

The V gene is TRBV29-1, the J gene TRBJ2-2; perhaps TRBD2 as D (5 bases). Germline V gene sequence: CDR1 SQVTM, CDR2 ANQGSEA. The V end was cut by 2 bases, the J end by 3 bases, with 13 bases between. The CDR3 has 15 residues. The CDR3 DNA follows: TGCAGCGTTGAATACCCCCGAGGGTACACCGGGGAGCTGTTTTTT. Its translation: CSVEYPRGYTGELFF.

This clonotype was found a few times. The V gene is TRBV18, the J gene TRBJ2-1; TRBD2 matches 7 bases. From germline, CDR1 is KGHSH and CDR2 LQKENI. Trimming at V came to 2 bases and at J to 7 bases, leaving 8 bases not matched to a gene. The CDR3 spans 15 residues. The CDR3, as DNA: TGTGCCAGCTCACCAGCGAGCGGGACGGGTAATGAGCAGTTCTTC. Protein: CASSPASGTGNEQFF.

As to this clonotype: A junction end diverges from the germline sequence, so it may reflect a read error. The chain carries TRBV7-9 and TRBJ2-4, with TRBD2 matching over 7 bases. Per the germline V gene, CDR1 is SEHNR and CDR2 is FQNEAQ (reference sequence). This CDR3 spans 13 amino acids. Here the CDR3 reads CASSLVGEGKQDF. The CDR3 DNA reads as TGTGCCAGCAGCTTAGTGGGGGAGGGGAAGCAGGACTTC.

The chain couples TRBV25-1 to TRBJ2-7, with D maybe TRBD2 (6 bases). The CDR3 covers 12 residues. The V end was cut by 6 bases, the J end by 3 bases, with 9 bases between. The germline V gene encodes CDR1 MGHDK and CDR2 SYGVNS. CDR3 sequence reads: CASRREDYEQYF. DNA of the CDR3: TGTGCCAGCAGGAGGGAGGACTACGAGCAGTACTTC.

The J gene is TRBJ2-3, the V gene TRBV11-2; D possibly uses TRBD1 or TRBD2 (5 bases each). Germline CDR1 SGHAT, CDR2 FQNNGV. The CDR3 runs 13 residues. V lost 10 bases and J lost 1, with 12 bases in between. This CDR3 reads CANSPGRTDTQYF. Here the CDR3 DNA reads TGTGCCAACAGTCCGGGGCGCACAGATACGCAGTATTTT. The complete variable domain, with remaining parts taken from reference TRBV11-2 and TRBJ2-3, reads EAGVAQSPRYKIIEKRQSVAFWCNPISGHATLYWYQQILGQGPKLLIQFQNNGVVDDSQLPKDRFSAERLKGVDSTLKIQPAKLEDSAVYLCANSPGRTDTQYFGPGTRLTVL.

This clonotype was picked up many times. This chain joins TRBV4-3 and TRBJ2-7; D is undetermined. Trimming took 2 bases from V and 3 from J, leaving 14 bases between them. The germline V gene has CDR1 LGHNA and CDR2 YSLEER. This CDR3 has 15 residues. CDR3 nucleotides: TGCGCCAGCAGCCAAACTTATAGTTGGCTCTACGAGCAGTACTTC. This encodes CASSQTYSWLYEQYF.

V is TRBV5-6 and J is TRBJ2-7; 9 bases match TRBD1. The CDR3 extends over 20 amino acids. The V gene's germline CDR1 is SGHDT and CDR2 YYEEEE. Germline trimming cut 0 bases from V and 3 bases from J; bases unmatched to any gene: 19. The DNA for the CDR3 is TGTGCCAGCAGCTTGGCCGGGACAGGGACGGGGGCTCGTAGATACTACGAGCAGTACTTC. Its protein is CASSLAGTGTGARRYYEQYF.

Comments on this clonotype: A much larger clone lies a single base off, so this may be a read error. The chain is built from TRBV7-2 and TRBJ1-1, with a tentative D call TRBD1 (5 bases). This CDR3 has 14 amino acids. From germline, CDR1 is SGHTA and CDR2 FQGNSA. The CDR3 nucleotides read TGTGCCAGCAGCGCCGACAGTCCTTACACTGAAGCTCTCTTT. Residues: CASSADSPYTEALF.

This clonotype was counted between two and nine times. The chain has TRBV7-2 and TRBJ2-3; D not resolved. V lost 6 bases, J lost 0 bases, and 13 bases lay in between. The CDR3 contains 15 residues. Germline V gene lookup returns CDR1 SGHTA and CDR2 FQGNSA. DNA for the CDR3: TGTGCCAGCAGGGCAGAATACTCTAGCACAGATACGCAGTATTTT. Translated, it gives CASRAEYSSTDTQYF.

This clonotype was seen only a few times. The chain recombines TRBV4-1 with TRBJ2-2; TRBD1 agrees at 7 bases. J lost 5 bases, V lost 4 bases, and 4 bases had no gene match. The length of the CDR3 is 14 residues. Germline V lookup: CDR1 MGHRA, CDR2 YSYEKL. CDR3 nucleotide sequence: TGCGCCAGCAGCCGGCAGGACAGGACCGGGGAGCTGTTTTTT. Residues: CASSRQDRTGELFF.

The J gene is TRBJ1-1, the V gene TRBV3-1; possible D gene TRBD1, 6 bases. Germline CDR1 LGHDT, CDR2 YNNKEL (reference sequence). The V end lost 5 bases, the J end lost 11 bases, and 15 bases lay between the germline ends. CDR3 size: 12 residues. CDR3 protein: CASSYGTSRAFF. The CDR3 DNA reads TGTGCCAGCAGCTATGGGACAAGCAGGGCTTTCTTT.

Comments on this clonotype: Being one base from a much bigger clone, this may be a read error. The rearrangement uses TRBV28 and TRBJ1-1; the D gene is possibly TRBD1 (6 bases). The CDR3 has 13 amino acids. Per germline, CDR1 MDHEN and CDR2 SYDVKM. DNA of the CDR3: TGTGCCAGCAGTATCGGACAGAACACTGGAGCTTTCTTT. It specifies CASSIGQNTGAFF.

The table lists this clonotype with a few counts. This chain uses TRBV4-3 with TRBJ2-3, with TRBD1 identical over 10 bases. V was clipped by 0 bases and J by 4 bases; unmatched bases: 1. The germline gives CDR1 LGHNA, CDR2 YSLEER. The CDR3 is 15 residues long. DNA of the CDR3: TGCGCCAGCAGCCAAGATGACAGGGGGCCAGATACGCAGTATTTT. This sequence encodes CASSQDDRGPDTQYF.

This clonotype was seen a handful of times. The chain joins TRBV20-1 to TRBJ2-1; TRBD2 matches at 7 bases. From germline, CDR1 is DFQATT and CDR2 SNEGSKA (reference sequence). Losses at the gene ends were 0 bases for V and 7 bases for J; bases not matched to a gene: 9. The CDR3 length is 15 residues. The CDR3 protein is CSARDGGVVYNEQFF. DNA for the CDR3: TGCAGTGCTAGAGATGGGGGGGTAGTTTATAATGAGCAGTTCTTC.